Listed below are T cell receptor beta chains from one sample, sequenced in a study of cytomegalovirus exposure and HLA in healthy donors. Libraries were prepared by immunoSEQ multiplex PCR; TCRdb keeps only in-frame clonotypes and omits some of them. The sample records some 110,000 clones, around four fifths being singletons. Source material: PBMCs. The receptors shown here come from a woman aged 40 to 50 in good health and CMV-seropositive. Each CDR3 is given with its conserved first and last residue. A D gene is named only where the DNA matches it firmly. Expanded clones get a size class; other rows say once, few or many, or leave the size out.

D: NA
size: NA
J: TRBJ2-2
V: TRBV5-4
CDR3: CASSFGEGKNTGELFF
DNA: TGTGCCAGCAGCTTTGGTGAGGGAAAGAACACCGGGGAGCTGTTTTTT

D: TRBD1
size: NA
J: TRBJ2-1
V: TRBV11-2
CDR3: CASSTPRQGYNEQFF
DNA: TGTGCCAGCAGCACTCCAAGACAGGGGTACAATGAGCAGTTCTTC

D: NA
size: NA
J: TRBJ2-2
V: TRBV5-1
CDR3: CASSPWTTNTGELFF
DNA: TGCGCCAGCAGCCCCTGGACAACGAACACCGGGGAGCTGTTTTTT

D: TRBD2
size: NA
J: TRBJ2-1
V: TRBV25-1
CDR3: CASSGGGSWNEQFF
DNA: TGTGCCAGCAGCGGTGGCGGGAGCTGGAATGAGCAGTTCTTC

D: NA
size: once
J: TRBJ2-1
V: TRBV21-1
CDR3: CASRTGVGNEQFF
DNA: TGTGCCAGCAGGACAGGGGTAGGGAATGAGCAGTTCTTC

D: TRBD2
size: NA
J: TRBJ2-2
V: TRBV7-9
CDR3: CASSTTSGIVTGELFF
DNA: TGTGCCAGCAGCACAACTAGCGGGATAGTCACCGGGGAGCTGTTTTTT

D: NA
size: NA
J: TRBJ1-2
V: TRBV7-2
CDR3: CASSSRGNYGYTF
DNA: TGTGCCAGCAGCTCCCGGGGTAACTATGGCTACACCTTC

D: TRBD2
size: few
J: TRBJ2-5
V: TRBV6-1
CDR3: CASSQRGEETQYF
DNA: TGTGCCAGCAGCCAGCGGGGGGAAGAGACCCAGTACTTC

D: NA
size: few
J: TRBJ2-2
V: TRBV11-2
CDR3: CASSSSGAGELFF
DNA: TGTGCCAGCAGCTCCTCGGGGGCCGGGGAGCTGTTTTTT

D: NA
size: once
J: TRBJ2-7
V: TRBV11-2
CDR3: CASSSPRGKYHEQYF
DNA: TGTGCCAGCAGCTCACCGCGCGGCAAGTACCACGAGCAGTACTTC

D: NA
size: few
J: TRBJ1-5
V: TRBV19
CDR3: CASRILDSFHQPQHF
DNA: TGTGCCAGTAGGATACTTGACAGCTTCCATCAGCCCCAGCATTTT

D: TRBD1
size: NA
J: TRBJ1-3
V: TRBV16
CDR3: CASSGYDRGFSGNTIYF
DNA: TGTGCCAGCAGCGGGTACGACAGGGGCTTCTCTGGAAACACCATATATTTT

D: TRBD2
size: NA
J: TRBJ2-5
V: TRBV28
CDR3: CASRYGGETQYF
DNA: TGTGCCAGCAGGTACGGGGGGGAGACCCAGTACTTC

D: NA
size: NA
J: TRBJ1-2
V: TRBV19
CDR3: CASSIASGGYTF
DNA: TGTGCCAGTAGTATCGCTTCGGGTGGCTACACCTTC

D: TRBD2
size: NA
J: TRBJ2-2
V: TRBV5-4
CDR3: CASSPGLGANTGELFF
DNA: TGCGCCAGCAGCCCGGGACTAGGAGCGAACACCGGGGAGCTGTTTTTT

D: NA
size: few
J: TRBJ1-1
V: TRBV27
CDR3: CASSLLGVDTEAFF
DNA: TGTGCCAGCAGTTTATTAGGAGTGGACACTGAAGCTTTCTTT

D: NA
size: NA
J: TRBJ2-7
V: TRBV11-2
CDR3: CASSLGSFIGEQYF
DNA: TGTGCCAGCAGCTTAGGGAGCTTTATAGGCGAGCAGTACTTC

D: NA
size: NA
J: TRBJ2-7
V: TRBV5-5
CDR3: CASSSPPEGAYEQYF
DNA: TGTGCCAGCAGCTCGCCCCCGGAGGGAGCCTACGAGCAGTACTTC

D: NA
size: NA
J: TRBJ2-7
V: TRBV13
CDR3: CASSLGPEIPYEQYF
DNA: TGTGCCAGCAGCTTAGGACCGGAGATTCCCTACGAGCAGTACTTC

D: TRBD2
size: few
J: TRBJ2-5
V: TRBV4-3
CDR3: CASSQDKAGGPQETQYF
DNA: TGCGCCAGCAGCCAAGATAAGGCGGGGGGCCCCCAAGAGACCCAGTACTTC

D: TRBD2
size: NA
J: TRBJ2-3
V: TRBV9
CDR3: CASNRRSRESTDTQYF
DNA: TGTGCCAGCAACCGTAGGTCGCGGGAGAGCACAGATACGCAGTATTTT

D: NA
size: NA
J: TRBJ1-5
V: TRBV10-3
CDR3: CAISGGGQPQHF
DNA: TGTGCCATCAGTGGGGGGGGTCAGCCCCAGCATTTT

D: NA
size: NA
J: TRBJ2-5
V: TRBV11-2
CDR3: CASSPTSFRTQYF
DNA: TGTGCCAGCAGCCCGACTAGTTTTAGGACCCAGTACTTC

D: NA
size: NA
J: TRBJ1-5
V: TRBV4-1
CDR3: CASSQEGFNQPQHF
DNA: TGCGCCAGCAGCCAAGAGGGCTTCAATCAGCCCCAGCATTTT

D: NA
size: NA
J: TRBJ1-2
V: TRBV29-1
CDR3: CSVDRGETNYGYTF
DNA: TGCAGCGTCGACCGCGGAGAGACTAACTATGGCTACACCTTC

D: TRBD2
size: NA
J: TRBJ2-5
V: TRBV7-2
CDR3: CASSSRTSGARWSQYF
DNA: TGTGCCAGCAGCTCCAGAACTAGCGGCGCCCGTTGGTCCCAGTACTTC

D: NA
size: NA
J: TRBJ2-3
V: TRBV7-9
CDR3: CSSSPTSASTSTDTQYF
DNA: TGTTCCAGCAGCCCAACCTCAGCGTCCACTAGCACAGATACGCAGTATTTT

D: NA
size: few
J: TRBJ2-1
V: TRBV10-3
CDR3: CAISGRVGVGSEQFF
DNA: TGTGCCATCAGTGGTCGGGTAGGCGTAGGCAGTGAGCAGTTCTTC

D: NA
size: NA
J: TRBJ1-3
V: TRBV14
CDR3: CASSQDLRAQRYTIYF
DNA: TGTGCCAGCAGCCAAGATCTCCGGGCCCAGCGGTACACCATATATTTT

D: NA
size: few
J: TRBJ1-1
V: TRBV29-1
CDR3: CSVDGRPQGYTEAFF
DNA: TGCAGCGTTGACGGCCGGCCCCAGGGGTACACTGAAGCTTTCTTT

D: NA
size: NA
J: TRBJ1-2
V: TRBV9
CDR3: CASSPYPESYGYTF
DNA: TGTGCCAGCAGCCCCTACCCGGAGTCCTATGGCTACACCTTC

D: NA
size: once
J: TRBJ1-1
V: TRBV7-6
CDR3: CASSLKQVRVVNTEAFF
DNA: TGTGCCAGCAGCTTAAAGCAGGTGCGGGTAGTGAACACTGAAGCTTTCTTT

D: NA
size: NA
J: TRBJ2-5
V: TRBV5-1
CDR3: CASSFNEREETQYF
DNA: TGCGCCAGCAGCTTCAATGAGCGGGAAGAGACCCAGTACTTC

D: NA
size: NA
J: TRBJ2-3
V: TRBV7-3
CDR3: CASSAGSSTDTQYF
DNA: TGTGCCAGCAGCGCGGGGAGTTCCACAGATACGCAGTATTTT

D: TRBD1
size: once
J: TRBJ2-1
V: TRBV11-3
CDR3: CASSPGQGSYNEQFF
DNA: TGTGCCAGCAGCCCCGGACAGGGTTCCTACAATGAGCAGTTCTTC

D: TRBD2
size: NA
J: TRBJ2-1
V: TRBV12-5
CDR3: CASATGTSGRGDEQFF
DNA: TGTGCTAGTGCCACCGGGACTAGCGGGAGGGGGGATGAGCAGTTCTTC

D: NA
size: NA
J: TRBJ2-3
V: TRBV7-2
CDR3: CASREGGQKDTQYF
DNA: TGTGCCAGCAGGGAGGGGGGGCAGAAAGATACGCAGTATTTT

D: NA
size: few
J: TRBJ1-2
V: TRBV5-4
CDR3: CASSLAGEVFGYTF
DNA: TGTGCCAGCAGCTTGGCAGGGGAAGTTTTTGGCTACACCTTC

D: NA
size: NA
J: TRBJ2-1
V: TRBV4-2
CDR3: CASSQEGHRNEQFF
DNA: TGTGCCAGCAGCCAAGAGGGACATAGGAATGAGCAGTTCTTC

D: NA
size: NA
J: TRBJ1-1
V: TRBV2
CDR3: CASSEVPGTNTEAFF
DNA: TGTGCCAGCAGTGAAGTACCAGGCACGAACACTGAAGCTTTCTTT

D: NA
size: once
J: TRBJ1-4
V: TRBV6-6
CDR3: CAVRGNEKLFF
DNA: TGTGCCGTCAGGGGTAATGAAAAACTGTTTTTT